One sample yielded the 27 T cell receptor beta chains listed below, sequenced in a study of Graves' ophthalmopathy and Graves' hyperthyroidism. RNA transcripts served as template for amplifying TCR beta CDR3 sequences. First-round RT-PCR relied on HTBI primers, and a second-round multiplex PCR came next. TCRdb re-called the multiplex PCR reads with MiXCR, one entry per CDR3 protein. The sample consists of roughly 500,000 distinct CDR3 sequences, roughly 14% of them appearing once. The sequenced material came from blood. Receptors were obtained from a woman aged 25 to 39 with Graves' ophthalmopathy.

The chain combines TRBV11-1 with TRBJ2-7; D uncertain. The germline V gene encodes CDR1 SGHAT and CDR2 FQDESV (reference sequence). The length of the CDR3 is 14 residues. V lost 3 bases and J 7 bases, leaving 16 bases between the germline ends. The CDR3 reads CASSFINSLGEQYF. The CDR3 DNA reads TGTGCCAGCAGCTTTATCAATTCCTTGGGAGAGCAGTACTTC.

The chain recombines TRBV28 with TRBJ1-1, with TRBD1 matching 8 bases. J was trimmed by 0 bases and V by 6 bases; bases with no gene match: 12. The CDR3 consists of 17 residues. The germline CDR1 and CDR2 sequences are MDHEN and SYDVKM. CDR3 in amino acids: CASRSSRGRPMNTEAFF. Here the CDR3 DNA reads TGTGCCAGCAGATCTTCCAGGGGGCGGCCCATGAACACTGAAGCTTTCTTT.

This clonotype was detected many times. The V and J genes are TRBV10-3 and TRBJ1-1, with a tentative D call TRBD1 (6 bases). The V end was cut by 6 bases, the J end by 3 bases, with 14 bases between. The CDR3 covers 14 residues. Per germline, CDR1 ENHRY and CDR2 SYGVKD. CDR3 sequence: CAISRDTFYTEAFF. DNA for the CDR3: TGTGCCATCAGCCGGGACACCTTTTACACTGAAGCTTTCTTT.

This clonotype was detected many times. The chain is built from TRBV6-5 and TRBJ1-1; D perhaps matches TRBD1 (5 bases). This CDR3 has 12 residues. Germline V CDR1 and CDR2: MNHEY, SVGAGI. The V gene lost 6 bases and the J gene lost 4 bases, with 9 bases spanning the gap. The CDR3 coding sequence is TGTGCCAGCAGGCGAACAGGCACTGAAGCTTTCTTT. Residues: CASRRTGTEAFF.

At least ten counts were recorded for this clonotype. This chain uses TRBV28 with TRBJ1-6; 11 nucleotides match TRBD1. This CDR3 spans 17 amino acids. The germline gives CDR1 MDHEN, CDR2 SYDVKM. Trimming cost V 6 bases and J 6 bases; bases outside gene matches: 10. CDR3 residues: CASSQLGTGGSNSPLHF. Written as DNA, the CDR3 is TGTGCCAGCAGCCAGCTTGGGACAGGGGGAAGTAATTCACCCCTCCACTTT.

This clonotype was seen at least ten times. The chain recombines TRBV25-1 with TRBJ2-2, with D perhaps matching TRBD2 (6 bases). The germline V gene has CDR1 MGHDK and CDR2 SYGVNS. Trimming removed 9 bases at V and 6 bases at J, with 8 bases between. The CDR3 is 11 residues long. The CDR3 DNA sequence: TGTGCCAGTTCTAGCGCCGGGGAGCTGTTTTTT. It translates to CASSSAGELFF.

This clonotype was recorded at least ten times. The V and J genes are TRBV4-1 and TRBJ1-3; D gene ambiguous. Germline loops: CDR1 MGHRA, CDR2 YSYEKL. The V end was cut by 1 base, the J end by 4 bases, with 11 bases between. The CDR3 is 15 amino acids. The CDR3 loop is CASSQVNVPGNTIYF. The DNA for the CDR3 is TGCGCCAGCAGCCAAGTAAACGTACCAGGAAACACCATATATTTT.

The sample holds many counts of this clonotype. V usage is TRBV5-1 and J usage is TRBJ1-1, with TRBD1 as a possible D gene (6 bases). V dropped 1 base and J dropped 5 bases, with 15 bases sitting between them. CDR3 length: 15 amino acids. Germline CDR1 SGHRS, CDR2 YFSETQ. CDR3 sequence reads: CASSLNARGSTEAFF. As DNA, the CDR3 is TGCGCCAGCAGCTTGAATGCCAGGGGAAGTACTGAAGCTTTCTTT.

There are many counts of this clonotype. This chain connects TRBV10-3 to TRBJ2-7, with a possible D match to TRBD2 (5 bases). Trimming cost V 5 bases and J 3 bases, with 17 bases left between them. Germline V gene sequence: CDR1 ENHRY, CDR2 SYGVKD. CDR3 length: 15 amino acids. Here the CDR3 DNA reads TGTGCCATCAGTAGAACTAGTGGTGAAATCTACGAGCAGTACTTC. It translates to CAISRTSGEIYEQYF.

Ten or more counts support this clonotype. The chain couples TRBV6-1 to TRBJ1-3; 7 nucleotides line up with TRBD1. CDR3 length: 15 residues. Germline V gene sequence: CDR1 MNHNS, CDR2 SASEGT. V lost 6 bases and J lost 0; bases outside the gene matches: 5. The CDR3 DNA reads TGTGCCAGCAGCCGGGACAGCAACTCTGGAAACACCATATATTTT. Translating it yields CASSRDSNSGNTIYF.

The CDR3 loop is CASSYSSRERGYTF. CDR3 DNA: TGTGCCAGCAGTTACTCGTCGAGGGAGCGGGGCTACACCTTC. The rearrangement joins TRBV6-2 or TRBV6-3 to TRBJ1-2; D remains ambiguous. Trimming stripped 0 bases from V and 8 bases from J, with 13 bases between. CDR3 length: 14 residues. Germline lookup yields CDR1 MNHEY and CDR2 SVGEGT.

The rearrangement joins TRBV30 to TRBJ2-5, with D possibly matching TRBD2 (6 bases). The CDR3 sequence is 13 residues long. Trimming left V 1 base short and J 2 bases short, with 8 bases between. Germline-derived CDR1 and CDR2 are GTSNPN and SVGIG (reference sequence). In DNA, the CDR3 is TGTGCCTGGAGTGGAGGAGGGCAAGAGACCCAGTACTTC. Translated: CAWSGGGQETQYF.

This clonotype was counted at least ten times. The genes are TRBV16 and TRBJ1-6; 8 nucleotides agree with TRBD1. The V segment lost 4 bases and the J segment 9 bases; nucleotides outside the gene matches: 8. The CDR3 is 15 amino acids. From germline, CDR1 is KGHSY and CDR2 FQNENV. CDR3 sequence (DNA): TGTGCCAGCAGCCCAGGGGGCGAAATTAGTTCACCCCTCCACTTT. Protein product: CASSPGGEISSPLHF.

This clonotype came up many times. J is TRBJ1-1 and V is TRBV29-1, with a tentative D call TRBD1 (6 bases). Germline lookup yields CDR1 SQVTM and CDR2 ANQGSEA. The CDR3 totals 14 residues. Trimming shortened V by 5 bases and J by 4 bases, and 17 bases separated the two germline ends. CDR3 DNA: TGCAGCGTTCCCCCGGGGGGGGGCGTCACTGAAGCTTTCTTT. This translates into CSVPPGGGVTEAFF.

This clonotype has ten or more counts. The gene calls are TRBV7-2 and TRBJ2-5, with 13 nucleotides matching TRBD2. V trimming: 0 bases; J trimming: 3 bases; junction bases outside the gene matches: 10. This CDR3 contains 19 residues. CDR1 is SGHTA, CDR2 FQGNSA, per germline. The chain's CDR3 is CASSLATSGGLNVKETQYF. CDR3 in DNA: TGTGCCAGCAGCTTAGCGACTAGCGGGGGGCTGAACGTCAAAGAGACCCAGTACTTC.

This clonotype was recorded at least ten times. The rearrangement uses TRBV29-1 and TRBJ1-1, with D maybe TRBD1 (6 bases). The V and J ends lost 7 bases and 0 bases respectively, with 18 bases between them. Germline lookup yields CDR1 SQVTM and CDR2 ANQGSEA. CDR3 length: 15 residues. In DNA, the CDR3 is TGCAGCGGATCATCGGACAGTCTTTTGAACACTGAAGCTTTCTTT. Amino acid sequence: CSGSSDSLLNTEAFF.

This clonotype was recorded many times. The germline gene is not matched at one end of the junction; a read error may be the cause. V is TRBV28 and J is TRBJ1-5; tentatively, D is TRBD1 (6 bases). The CDR3 is 12 amino acids. Germline loops: CDR1 MDHEN, CDR2 SYDVKM. CDR3 loop: CAGSLQGQPQHF. In DNA form, the CDR3 reads TGTGCCGGCAGTTTACAGGGTCAGCCCCAGCATTTT.

At least ten counts were recorded for this clonotype. This chain joins TRBV20-1 and TRBJ2-7; tentatively, D is TRBD1 or TRBD2 (5 bases each). Trimming shortened V by 3 bases and J by 3 bases, and 15 bases separated the two germline ends. Germline V CDR1 and CDR2: DFQATT, SNEGSKA (reference sequence). This CDR3 has 14 residues. CDR3 in amino acids: CSASGGTGFYEQYF. The DNA of the CDR3 is TGCAGTGCTAGTGGGGGAACGGGTTTCTACGAGCAGTACTTC.

The chain carries TRBV6-1 and TRBJ1-2; TRBD1 agrees at 10 bases. CDR3 length equals 16 residues. Germline values: CDR1 MNHNS, CDR2 SASEGT. Unmatched junction bases numbered 8, after V lost 0 bases and J lost 7 bases. The CDR3 loop reads CASSEAPWDRGSGYTF. The CDR3 coding sequence is TGTGCCAGCAGTGAAGCGCCGTGGGACAGGGGCTCTGGCTACACCTTC.

Ten or more counts support this clonotype. The chain couples TRBV3-1 to TRBJ1-1, with TRBD1 matching 8 bases. The V gene end was trimmed by 0 bases and the J gene end by 0 bases; junction bases not matched to a gene: 6. The CDR3 runs to 17 residues. The V gene's germline CDR1 is LGHDT and CDR2 YNNKEL (reference sequence). CDR3 coding DNA: TGTGCCAGCAGCCAAGATAGGGCAGGGGGCCTGAACACTGAAGCTTTCTTT. Residues: CASSQDRAGGLNTEAFF. Using reference TRBV3-1 and TRBJ1-1 for the parts outside the CDR3, the full variable domain is DTAVSQTPKYLVTQMGNDKSIKCEQNLGHDTMYWYKQDSKKFLKIMFSYNNKELIINETVPNRFSPKSPDKAHLNLHINSLELGDSAVYFCASSQDRAGGLNTEAFFGQGTRLTVV.

This clonotype was detected many times. This sequence joins TRBV7-3 and TRBJ2-3; the D is unclear. The germline gives CDR1 SGHTA, CDR2 FQGTGA. V lost 0 bases and J lost 5, with 12 bases in between. The CDR3 has 15 amino acids. In nucleotides, the CDR3 is TGTGCCAGCAGCTTAACTCCGGCTAGTGGAGATACGCAGTATTTT. It yields the protein CASSLTPASGDTQYF.

This clonotype was observed many times. The chain uses TRBV5-1 and TRBJ1-2; 10 bases align to TRBD1. CDR3 size: 17 residues. Germline V gene sequence: CDR1 SGHRS, CDR2 YFSETQ. Unmatched junction bases numbered 12, after V lost 3 bases and J lost 4 bases. CDR3 bases: TGCGCCAGCAGCTCCAGCTTCCGACAGGGGGCGACCTATGGCTACACCTTC. It codes for CASSSSFRQGATYGYTF.

This clonotype was picked up many times. The chain has TRBV28 and TRBJ1-5, with unresolved D. V lost 5 bases and J lost 6, with 17 bases in between. The length of the CDR3 is 15 residues. Germline CDR1 reads MDHEN; CDR2 reads SYDVKM. CDR3 residues: CASSQQRFGGQPQHF. As DNA, the CDR3 is TGTGCCAGCAGTCAACAACGCTTCGGTGGTCAGCCCCAGCATTTT.

As to this clonotype: A clone one base away is much larger, so this may be a read error. The chain couples TRBV11-2 to TRBJ2-7; D is unresolved. The CDR3 has 16 residues. Looked up from germline, CDR1 is SGHAT and CDR2 is FQNNGV. Here the CDR3 DNA reads TGTGTCAGCAGCCAACCCCCAGCTGGAAGCTCCTACGAGCAGTACTTC. It is translated as CVSSQPPAGSSYEQYF.

This clonotype was counted at least ten times. The chain employs TRBV28 and TRBJ2-2, with D perhaps matching TRBD2 (6 bases). Trimming pared 1 base from V and 4 bases from J, leaving 13 bases between. Germline loops: CDR1 MDHEN, CDR2 SYDVKM. This CDR3 comprises 16 residues. The CDR3 loop reads CASSLSDIGGTGELFF. The CDR3 coding sequence is TGTGCCAGCAGTTTATCGGACATCGGGGGCACCGGGGAGCTGTTTTTT.

This clonotype has at least ten counts. The genes are TRBV19 and TRBJ1-3; tentatively, D is TRBD1 (5 bases). Germline V gene lookup returns CDR1 LNHDA and CDR2 SQIVND (reference sequence). This CDR3 contains 18 residues. Trimming cost V 9 bases and J 0 bases, with 24 bases left between them. Here the CDR3 reads CASLPGTIIDRSGNTIYF. The CDR3 nucleotides read TGTGCCAGCCTACCCGGGACCATCATAGACCGCTCTGGAAACACCATATATTTT.

This clonotype was counted a few times. This sequence joins TRBV27 and TRBJ2-7; TRBD2 agrees at 7 bases. V was pared by 6 bases and J by 5 bases, with 10 bases of the junction left unmatched. CDR1 is MNHEY, CDR2 SMNVEV, per germline (reference sequence). The CDR3 has 14 amino acids. The CDR3 reads CASRRGGRGNEQYF. The CDR3 nucleotides read TGTGCCAGCAGGCGGGGCGGGCGGGGGAACGAGCAGTACTTC.